This T cell receptor (beta chain) was identified in a study of blood T cell repertoires in COVID-19. On the study more broadly: Some COVID-19 samples were acute and others convalescent; all came from the United States, Italy and Spain. Sources were T cells, B-cell-depleted T cells, or PBMCs; the material itself was cDNA or gDNA.

This CDR3 spans 16 amino acids. Trimming cost V 7 bases and J 3 bases, with 21 bases left between them. Germline lookup yields CDR1 MDHEN and CDR2 SYDVKM. Per the authors' pipeline: Reference gene primers were amplified, and this amplification served to estimate nucleated cell counts. Clones were sequenced by immunoSEQ multiplex PCR, and TCRdb holds only the in-frame ones, with some missing. D and trimming come from the DNA, and the V and J calls and clone size come from that table. There are 55,000 to 70,000 clones in the sample; approximately 91% occur only once, and 2% to 2.5% lies in the top ten.

The sample was peripheral blood. The origin of this receptor is a man in his 60s with acute or convalescent COVID-19. This chain links TRBV28 with TRBJ1-1, with TRBD1 as a possible D gene (5 bases). The DNA for the CDR3 is TGTGCCAGCACCCCCTATACCAGGGTTAGGGACACTGAAGCTTTCTTT. It encodes CASTPYTRVRDTEAFF.